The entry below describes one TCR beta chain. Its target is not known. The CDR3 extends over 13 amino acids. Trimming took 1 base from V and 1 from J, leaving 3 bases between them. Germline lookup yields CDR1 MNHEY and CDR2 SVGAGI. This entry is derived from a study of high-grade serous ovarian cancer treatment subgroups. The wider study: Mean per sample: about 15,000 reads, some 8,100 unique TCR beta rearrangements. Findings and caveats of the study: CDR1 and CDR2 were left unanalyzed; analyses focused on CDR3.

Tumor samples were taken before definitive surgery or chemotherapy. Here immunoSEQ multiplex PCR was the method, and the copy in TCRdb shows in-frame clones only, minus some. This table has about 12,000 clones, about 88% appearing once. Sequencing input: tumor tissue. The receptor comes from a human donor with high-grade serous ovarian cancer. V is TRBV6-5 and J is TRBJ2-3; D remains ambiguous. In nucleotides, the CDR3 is TGTGCCAGCAGTTACTATCGCACAGATACGCAGTATTTT. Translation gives CASSYYRTDTQYF.